This is a list of T cell receptor beta chains from one sample in a study of PD-1 blockade in classical Hodgkin lymphoma. TCRdb's copy holds only in-frame clones and misses some; the assay was immunoSEQ multiplex PCR. The sample includes tens of thousands of clones, around two thirds of them seen just once. Sequenced here: peripheral blood mononuclear cells (PBMCs), sampled at baseline. These receptors all come from a human donor with classical Hodgkin lymphoma. CDR3s include the opening cysteine and the closing phenylalanine or tryptophan.

CDR3 length: 16
J gene: TRBJ1-4
V gene: TRBV7-9
CDR3 protein: CASSLGDRGFGEKLFF

CDR3 length: 14
J gene: TRBJ2-2
V gene: TRBV4-3
CDR3 protein: CASSQVEGTGELFF

CDR3 length: 17
J gene: TRBJ2-5
V gene: TRBV11-2
CDR3 protein: CASSLVTSGGPGETQYF

CDR3 length: 15
J gene: TRBJ2-2
V gene: TRBV6-5
CDR3 protein: CASREYPYSSGELFF

CDR3 length: 16
J gene: TRBJ2-3
V gene: TRBV5-1
CDR3 protein: CASSTWGGARTDTQYF

CDR3 length: 14
J gene: TRBJ2-6
V gene: TRBV6-1
CDR3 protein: CASEDTSGANVLTF

CDR3 length: 14
J gene: TRBJ1-3
V gene: TRBV9
CDR3 protein: CASSVGDPGNTIYF

CDR3 length: 15
J gene: TRBJ1-1
V gene: TRBV19
CDR3 protein: CASTRDQGFDTEAFF

CDR3 length: 16
J gene: TRBJ2-3
V gene: TRBV5-8
CDR3 protein: CASSPGSARETDTQYF

CDR3 length: 15
J gene: TRBJ2-7
V gene: TRBV28
CDR3 protein: CASSPRTGPTYEQYF

CDR3 length: 15
J gene: TRBJ2-3
V gene: TRBV6-6
CDR3 protein: CASSGQGNSADTQYF

CDR3 length: 15
J gene: TRBJ2-7
V gene: TRBV4-1
CDR3 protein: CASSHRQAPPYEQYF

CDR3 length: 13
J gene: TRBJ2-4
V gene: TRBV18
CDR3 protein: CASSPGGGDIQYF

CDR3 length: 15
J gene: TRBJ2-7
V gene: TRBV7-2
CDR3 protein: CASSFLAGVSYEQYF

CDR3 length: 12
J gene: TRBJ2-7
V gene: TRBV28
CDR3 protein: CASSHYSYEQYF

CDR3 length: 14
J gene: TRBJ2-4
V gene: TRBV4-1
CDR3 protein: CASSPGGTKNIQYF

CDR3 length: 16
J gene: TRBJ1-6
V gene: TRBV5-1
CDR3 protein: CASSLAGQGDNSPLHF

CDR3 length: 14
J gene: TRBJ1-4
V gene: TRBV7-9
CDR3 protein: CASSLGTGEEKLFF

CDR3 length: 13
J gene: TRBJ1-2
V gene: TRBV6-5
CDR3 protein: CASSPGHNYGYTF

CDR3 length: 16
J gene: TRBJ2-7
V gene: TRBV9
CDR3 protein: CASSVGGGTSSYEQYF

CDR3 length: 14
J gene: TRBJ2-7
V gene: TRBV7-2
CDR3 protein: CASSFSGGPYEQYF

CDR3 length: 15
J gene: TRBJ1-6
V gene: TRBV5-1
CDR3 protein: CASSPGTLVNSPLHF

CDR3 length: 14
J gene: TRBJ2-3
V gene: TRBV7-9
CDR3 protein: CASSSTRSTDTQYF

CDR3 length: 15
J gene: TRBJ2-7
V gene: TRBV5-1
CDR3 protein: CASSFRTGSSYEQYF

CDR3 length: 15
J gene: TRBJ2-7
V gene: TRBV18
CDR3 protein: CASSQNRGVIYEQYF

CDR3 length: 15
J gene: TRBJ2-4
V gene: TRBV19
CDR3 protein: CASMEGTLAKNIQYF

CDR3 length: 13
J gene: TRBJ1-1
V gene: TRBV28
CDR3 protein: CASRKGQYTEAFF

CDR3 length: 16
J gene: TRBJ2-3
V gene: TRBV6-6
CDR3 protein: CASSYPAGSSTDTQYF

CDR3 length: 17
J gene: TRBJ2-1
V gene: TRBV6-1
CDR3 protein: CASSEFGTGSSYNEQFF

CDR3 length: 14
J gene: TRBJ2-7
V gene: TRBV5-1
CDR3 protein: CASSLRDRGYEQYF

CDR3 length: 16
J gene: TRBJ2-4
V gene: TRBV11-2
CDR3 protein: CASSLYRPSAKNIQYF

CDR3 length: 13
J gene: TRBJ2-5
V gene: TRBV11-3
CDR3 protein: CASSFEHQETQYF

CDR3 length: 14
J gene: TRBJ1-4
V gene: TRBV28
CDR3 protein: CASSRTGGGEKLFF

CDR3 length: 16
J gene: TRBJ2-5
V gene: TRBV7-9
CDR3 protein: CASSLGVGNPKGTQYF

CDR3 length: 13
J gene: TRBJ2-7
V gene: TRBV21-1
CDR3 protein: CASSSGGSYEQYF

CDR3 length: 15
J gene: TRBJ2-7
V gene: TRBV28
CDR3 protein: CASSFPGSYSYEQYF

CDR3 length: 14
J gene: TRBJ2-3
V gene: TRBV15
CDR3 protein: CATSRQGNTDTQYF

CDR3 length: 15
J gene: TRBJ2-1
V gene: TRBV10-1
CDR3 protein: CASSRDLSSYNEQFF

CDR3 length: 14
J gene: TRBJ2-1
V gene: TRBV5-1
CDR3 protein: CASSGSGKTNEQFF

CDR3 length: 11
J gene: TRBJ1-1
V gene: TRBV6-5
CDR3 protein: CASSWVGEAFF

CDR3 length: 16
J gene: TRBJ2-7
V gene: TRBV13
CDR3 protein: CASSGLRGGAPGEQYF

CDR3 length: 15
J gene: TRBJ2-1
V gene: TRBV6-5
CDR3 protein: CASSYAGRSHNEQFF

CDR3 length: 15
J gene: TRBJ2-4
V gene: TRBV11-2
CDR3 protein: CASSLAGGAINIQYF

CDR3 length: 11
J gene: TRBJ2-1
V gene: TRBV20-1
CDR3 protein: CSAAVENEQFF

CDR3 length: 15
J gene: TRBJ2-7
V gene: TRBV7-2
CDR3 protein: CASSLGGTKDYEQYF

CDR3 length: 15
J gene: TRBJ2-3
V gene: TRBV7-2
CDR3 protein: CASSSRSRITDTQYF

CDR3 length: 18
J gene: TRBJ2-4
V gene: TRBV7-9
CDR3 protein: CASSPLRSSGAFKNIQYF

CDR3 length: 15
J gene: NA
V gene: TRBV14
CDR3 protein: CASSPTSGRAYEQYF

CDR3 length: 16
J gene: TRBJ1-5
V gene: TRBV2
CDR3 protein: CASSVKDRGRNQPQHF

CDR3 length: 11
J gene: TRBJ2-2
V gene: TRBV6-6
CDR3 protein: CASRRTGELFF